This entry concerns a single TCR beta chain. These data are taken from a study of T-cell memory formation after mild COVID-19. One entry per CDR3 protein results from TCRdb running MiXCR on the 5' RACE reads. Of some 320,000 distinct CDR3 sequences listed, 13% to 15% are singletons. The CDR3 totals 12 residues. The V gene's germline CDR1 is MNHNY and CDR2 SVGAGI (reference sequence). Trimming stripped 5 bases from V and 0 bases from J, with 5 bases between. The source of this sequence is a man aged 18 to 30 who had mild COVID-19 (a few samples of this study predate the infection). Cell type and time point are not known. This sequence joins TRBV6-6 and TRBJ2-7; no clear D. Sequencing was performed on PBMCs or a T cell subset sorted from them (not recorded which). CDR3: CASSTLSYEQYF. CDR3 DNA sequence: TGTGCCAGCAGTACCCTCTCCTACGAGCAGTACTTC.